This T cell receptor (beta chain) was sequenced in a study of blood T cells in healthy people across ages. A J-beta primer mix and a sample-barcoded 5' primer were used in a second PCR of roughly 7 to 12 cycles. With 12 random nucleotides, a template-switch adaptor tagged each individual cDNA molecule. Each CDR3 protein gets one entry after TCRdb re-called the 5' RACE reads with MiXCR. The repertoire holds about 2 million distinct CDR3 sequences, with just under 50% as singletons. V lost 6 bases to trimming and J lost 2 bases, with 14 bases between them. The CDR3 runs to 14 residues. CDR1 is SNHLY, CDR2 FYNNEI, per germline. Study conclusions and caveats: In older individuals, TCR beta diversity per million T cells was lower, falling roughly linearly with age.

As for this clonotype: Antigen specificity is unknown.

Healthy Russian Caucasian donors spanned ages about 6 to 95 years. This clonotype was obtained from a woman between 40 and 55 years old in good health. The source material was blood. The chain carries TRBV2 and TRBJ2-7; tentative D call: TRBD2 (6 bases). CDR3 sequence reads: CASRLGTETYEQYF. In DNA, the CDR3 is TGTGCCAGCAGGCTAGGGACTGAGACCTACGAGCAGTACTTC.